The 16 T cell receptor beta chains below all came from one sample that was sequenced in a study of identical twins. TCRdb reanalysed the 5' RACE reads using MiXCR and keeps one entry per CDR3 protein. This sample has about 450,000 distinct CDR3 sequences, with around 20% found just once. Sequenced material: naive T cells sorted from blood. These receptors came from a man aged 50 or older in good health.

This chain connects TRBV20-1 to TRBJ2-3; 9 positions agree with TRBD2. After removal of 1 base from V and 5 bases from J, the junction contained 7 bases not matched to a gene. Per germline, CDR1 DFQATT and CDR2 SNEGSKA (reference sequence). This CDR3 spans 15 amino acids. The CDR3 DNA sequence: TGCAGTGCTAGAGGATCGACTAGCGGCCTAGATACGCAGTATTTT. Translation gives CSARGSTSGLDTQYF.

V is TRBV4-2 and J is TRBJ2-5, with 7 bases matching TRBD1. V trimming: 0 bases; J trimming: 9 bases; junction bases outside the gene matches: 10. Germline V lookup: CDR1 LGHNA, CDR2 YNFKEQ. The CDR3 consists of 15 residues. CDR3 sequence: CASSQEGTDLGAQYF. For the CDR3, the DNA is TGTGCCAGCAGCCAAGAGGGGACAGATCTGGGGGCCCAGTACTTC.

This clonotype was found a few times. The chain couples TRBV6-2 or TRBV6-3 to TRBJ2-7; D not resolved. Trimming cost V 2 bases and J 5 bases, with 13 bases left between them. Germline CDR1 MNHEY, CDR2 SVGEGT. The CDR3 consists of 14 residues. The CDR3 reads CASSYGLGWHEQYF. In nucleotides, the CDR3 is TGTGCCAGCAGTTACGGTCTAGGTTGGCACGAGCAGTACTTC.

DNA of the CDR3: TGCGCCAGCAGCTTGGTCAACGGGCATGAGCAGTTCTTC. The encoded protein is CASSLVNGHEQFF. This sequence joins TRBV5-1 and TRBJ2-1; unclear D gene. The germline V and J ends were trimmed by 0 bases and 8 bases, with 9 bases remaining between them. The CDR3 extends over 13 amino acids. Germline V lookup: CDR1 SGHRS, CDR2 YFSETQ.

This clonotype was seen a few times. The chain combines TRBV20-1 with TRBJ2-6; perhaps TRBD1 as D (5 bases). Germline V gives CDR1 DFQATT, CDR2 SNEGSKA (reference sequence). This CDR3 comprises 17 residues. V was trimmed by 0 bases and J by 0 bases, leaving 12 bases between them. CDR3 sequence reads: CSARDLGHHSGANVLTF. CDR3 in DNA: TGCAGTGCTAGAGATTTAGGACATCACTCTGGGGCCAACGTCCTGACTTTC.

Turning to this clonotype: At one end, the junction sequence differs from germline, possibly due to a read error. This chain joins TRBV6-2 or TRBV6-3 and TRBJ2-1; possibly TRBD1 for D (6 bases). CDR1 and CDR2 (germline): MNHEY, SVGEGT. The CDR3 has 14 amino acids. CDR3 loop: CASSNSGQNNEQFF. The CDR3 bases are TGTGCCAGCAGTAACTCCGGACAGAACAATGAGCAGTTCTTC.

This clonotype has only a few counts. The V and J genes are TRBV2 and TRBJ2-7, with 7 bases matching TRBD1. CDR1 is SNHLY, CDR2 FYNNEI, per germline. V lost 4 bases, J lost 0 bases, and 6 bases stayed unmatched. This CDR3 has 15 residues. The CDR3 loop is CASSATGTASYEQYF. The CDR3 DNA sequence: TGTGCCAGCAGTGCTACCGGGACAGCCTCCTACGAGCAGTACTTC. Drawing the rest from reference TRBV2 and TRBJ2-7, the complete variable domain is EPEVTQTPSHQVTQMGQEVILRCVPISNHLYFYWYRQILGQKVEFLVSFYNNEISEKSEIFDDQFSVERPDGSNFTLKIRSTKLEDSAMYFCASSATGTASYEQYFGPGTRLTVT.

The V gene is TRBV7-6, the J gene TRBJ2-5; D may be TRBD1 or TRBD2 (5 bases each). The V gene lost 5 bases and the J gene lost 0 bases, with 10 bases spanning the gap. Per the germline V gene, CDR1 is SGHVS and CDR2 is FNYEAQ. CDR3 length: 14 amino acids. The CDR3 sequence is CASSRDGYQETQYF. CDR3 coding DNA: TGTGCCAGCAGCCGGGACGGCTACCAAGAGACCCAGTACTTC.

In this sample, this clonotype turned up many times. The V call is TRBV20-1, the J call TRBJ2-5; D may match TRBD1 or TRBD2 (5 bases each). The ends were cut back, 5 bases at V and 5 bases at J, with 18 bases in the middle. CDR1 is DFQATT, CDR2 SNEGSKA, per germline (reference sequence). This CDR3 spans 14 amino acids. CDR3 DNA sequence: TGCAGTGCTGCCGGGACCACTTTTCCGGAGACCCAGTACTTC. Amino acids: CSAAGTTFPETQYF.

The genes are TRBV7-8 and TRBJ2-2; D possibly corresponds to TRBD1 (6 bases). Trimming cost V 5 bases and J 0 bases, with 19 bases left between them. Germline V gene data show CDR1 as SGHVS and CDR2 as FQNEAQ. The CDR3 is 18 amino acids. As DNA, the CDR3 is TGTGCCAGCAGCCTTAGAGCCTGGACAGTTGCGAACACCGGGGAGCTGTTTTTT. This gives the protein CASSLRAWTVANTGELFF.

This clonotype was recorded at least ten times. The chain joins TRBV6-5 to TRBJ1-4, with D maybe TRBD1 (6 bases). The V end was cut by 10 bases, the J end by 3 bases, with 9 bases between. Germline V gene sequence: CDR1 MNHEY, CDR2 SVGAGI. The length of the CDR3 is 12 residues. CDR3 sequence: CATGHSNEKLFF. In DNA, the CDR3 is TGTGCCACGGGACACTCTAATGAAAAACTGTTTTTT.

This sequence joins TRBV7-9 and TRBJ2-5; 8 bases line up with TRBD1. The CDR3 length is 14 residues. J was trimmed by 4 bases and V by 5 bases; bases with no gene match: 6. CDR1 is SEHNR and CDR2 is FQNEAQ in the germline V gene (reference sequence). The CDR3 DNA reads as TGTGCCAGCAGCGACCAGGGGGCGCGAGAGACCCAGTACTTC. This codes for CASSDQGARETQYF.

The genes are TRBV4-2 and TRBJ2-7; 7 nucleotides match TRBD1. Trimming removed 1 base from V and 4 bases from J; junction bases left unmatched: 10. CDR1 and CDR2 from the germline V gene are LGHNA and YNFKEQ. This CDR3 contains 16 residues. DNA for the CDR3: TGTGCCAGCAGCCAAGTCCGGGACAGCAAACAATACGAGCAGTACTTC. It translates to CASSQVRDSKQYEQYF.

This clonotype was seen more than once but under ten times. The chain uses TRBV20-1 and TRBJ2-1; no clear D gene. Germline loops: CDR1 DFQATT, CDR2 SNEGSKA (reference sequence). This CDR3 region has 14 residues. The V end lost 3 bases, the J end lost 8 bases, and 17 bases lay between the germline ends. CDR3 DNA: TGCAGTGCTAGTACGGTGTACGCTTCGGATGAGCAGTTCTTC. It translates to CSASTVYASDEQFF.

This clonotype has a handful of counts. The V call is TRBV19, the J call TRBJ1-1; possible D gene TRBD1, 6 bases. The CDR3 is 14 amino acids. In germline, CDR1 is LNHDA, CDR2 SQIVND (reference sequence). Trimming pared 2 bases from V and 6 bases from J, leaving 13 bases between. CDR3 amino acids: CASSIFARTAEAFF. The CDR3, as DNA: TGTGCCAGTAGTATATTTGCCCGGACAGCTGAAGCTTTCTTT.

This chain uses TRBV20-1 with TRBJ1-4; the D is unclear. V lost 6 bases and J lost 4, with 15 bases in between. The CDR3 is made up of 14 amino acids. The germline CDR1 and CDR2 sequences are DFQATT and SNEGSKA (reference sequence). CDR3 nucleotides: TGCAGTGCCCCGGGAGCCCGGGGTAATGAAAAACTGTTTTTT. Translation gives CSAPGARGNEKLFF.